Listed below are T cell receptor beta chains from one sample, sequenced in a study of response to subunit inactivated influenza vaccine. MiXCR, applied by TCRdb to the RT-PCR reads, yields one record per CDR3 protein. The profile covers some 540,000 distinct CDR3 sequences, with roughly 25% appearing a single time and 2.5% to 3% taken by the ten largest. These sequences were also reported in another study, on T cells expressing NK-cell markers.

The sequencing here drew on CD4+ T cells sorted from PBMCs, taken less than 13 days after vaccination. These TCRs come from a man in his fifties or sixties who received an inactivated influenza vaccine. Both conserved end residues are part of each CDR3. The order of the fields is clone size, V gene, D gene, J gene, CDR3 DNA, CDR3 protein. A D gene is named only where the DNA matches it firmly. Clone size appears in some rows only: once, few, many, or a class for an expanded clone.

clone size: NA; V gene: TRBV5-5; D gene: NA; J gene: TRBJ1-6; CDR3 DNA: TGTGCCAGCAGCCCTACAGGTTTTTCCGAACGTTCACCCCTCCACTTT; CDR3 protein: CASSPTGFSERSPLHF
clone size: few; V gene: TRBV20-1; D gene: TRBD2; J gene: TRBJ2-5; CDR3 DNA: TGCAGTGCTAGGGGAACTAGCGGGAGATCTGAGACCCAGTACTTC; CDR3 protein: CSARGTSGRSETQYF
clone size: NA; V gene: TRBV27; D gene: NA; J gene: TRBJ1-5; CDR3 DNA: TGTGCCAGCAGTTTTTCTACAGGGTCCAATCAGCCCCAGCATTTT; CDR3 protein: CASSFSTGSNQPQHF
clone size: NA; V gene: TRBV6-5; D gene: NA; J gene: TRBJ2-6; CDR3 DNA: TGTGCCAGCAGTTACGGTCCGGGGGTAGTTTCTGGGGCCAACGTCCTGACTTTC; CDR3 protein: CASSYGPGVVSGANVLTF
clone size: NA; V gene: TRBV9; D gene: NA; J gene: TRBJ2-4; CDR3 DNA: TGTGCCAGCAGCGTCTCACACCCCCCAAACATTCAGTACTTC; CDR3 protein: CASSVSHPPNIQYF
clone size: NA; V gene: TRBV10-1; D gene: NA; J gene: TRBJ2-3; CDR3 DNA: TGCGCCAGCAGTGAATTCGGGGGCGGCACAGATACGCAGTATTTT; CDR3 protein: CASSEFGGGTDTQYF
clone size: NA; V gene: TRBV28; D gene: TRBD1; J gene: TRBJ2-3; CDR3 DNA: TGTGCCAGCATCAGGGGGCCTAACACAGATACGCAGTATTTT; CDR3 protein: CASIRGPNTDTQYF
clone size: NA; V gene: TRBV20-1; D gene: NA; J gene: TRBJ1-1; CDR3 DNA: TGCAGTGCTAGAGATCCGGTGGAGGTTGAAGCTTTCTTT; CDR3 protein: CSARDPVEVEAFF
clone size: NA; V gene: TRBV11-2; D gene: NA; J gene: TRBJ2-7; CDR3 DNA: TGTGCCAGCCGGAGGCCCGGGCTAACTTACGAGCAGTACTTC; CDR3 protein: CASRRPGLTYEQYF
clone size: NA; V gene: TRBV7-3; D gene: NA; J gene: TRBJ2-3; CDR3 DNA: TGTGCCAGCAGCTTAAACGATAAAGATACGCAGTATTTT; CDR3 protein: CASSLNDKDTQYF
clone size: NA; V gene: TRBV7-9; D gene: NA; J gene: TRBJ2-7; CDR3 DNA: TGTGCCAGCAGCTTAGTGGCGGCTCTAGACTACGAGCAGTACTTC; CDR3 protein: CASSLVAALDYEQYF
clone size: many; V gene: TRBV5-1; D gene: NA; J gene: TRBJ2-5; CDR3 DNA: TGCGCCAGCAGTACCAAAGGATCCCAGGAGACCCAGTACTTC; CDR3 protein: CASSTKGSQETQYF
clone size: NA; V gene: TRBV24-1; D gene: TRBD2; J gene: TRBJ2-1; CDR3 DNA: TGTGCCACCAGTGACGACCGGACTAGCGGGAGTACTAATGAGCAGTTCTTC; CDR3 protein: CATSDDRTSGSTNEQFF
clone size: NA; V gene: TRBV11-1; D gene: TRBD2; J gene: TRBJ2-3; CDR3 DNA: TGTGCCAGCAGCCCCCTAAGGCTAGCGGGGGCACTCACAGATACGCAGTATTTT; CDR3 protein: CASSPLRLAGALTDTQYF
clone size: NA; V gene: TRBV6-5; D gene: NA; J gene: TRBJ1-1; CDR3 DNA: TGTGCCAGCAGTTACTCGAATTATCTCAGCACCTACACTGAAGCTTTCTTT; CDR3 protein: CASSYSNYLSTYTEAFF
clone size: few; V gene: TRBV20-1; D gene: TRBD2; J gene: TRBJ2-7; CDR3 DNA: TGCAGTGCTAGAGGCTATATAGCGGGGGGCTCTGGTCCCTACGAGCAGTACTTC; CDR3 protein: CSARGYIAGGSGPYEQYF
clone size: many; V gene: TRBV20-1; D gene: TRBD1; J gene: TRBJ2-7; CDR3 DNA: TGCAGTGCTAGGTCGGGACAGGGGGCGGGCTACGAGCAGTACTTC; CDR3 protein: CSARSGQGAGYEQYF
clone size: NA; V gene: TRBV27; D gene: NA; J gene: TRBJ1-5; CDR3 DNA: TGTGCCAGCAGTTTAAATTGGAATTGGGGACCTGGGGGTAGCAATCAGCCCCAGCATTTT; CDR3 protein: CASSLNWNWGPGGSNQPQHF
clone size: NA; V gene: TRBV6-2/TRBV6-3; D gene: NA; J gene: TRBJ1-5; CDR3 DNA: TGTGCCAGCAGCTCTTCCCGGGCCCGAAGCAATCAGCCCCAGCATTTT; CDR3 protein: CASSSSRARSNQPQHF
clone size: NA; V gene: TRBV7-2; D gene: NA; J gene: TRBJ2-2; CDR3 DNA: TGTGCCAGCAGCTTTTGGACAGCGAACACCGGGGAGCTGTTTTTT; CDR3 protein: CASSFWTANTGELFF
clone size: NA; V gene: TRBV20-1; D gene: NA; J gene: TRBJ2-5; CDR3 DNA: TGCAGTGCTAGAGAATCCCAAGAGACCCAGTACTTC; CDR3 protein: CSARESQETQYF
clone size: few; V gene: TRBV29-1; D gene: NA; J gene: TRBJ2-1; CDR3 DNA: TGCAGCGTGTGCAGGACGGCCTACAATGAGCAGTTCTTC; CDR3 protein: CSVCRTAYNEQFF
clone size: NA; V gene: TRBV28; D gene: TRBD1; J gene: TRBJ2-7; CDR3 DNA: TGTGCCAGCAGTTTGACGGGACAGGGGACCTACGAGCAGTACTTC; CDR3 protein: CASSLTGQGTYEQYF
clone size: NA; V gene: TRBV11-2; D gene: NA; J gene: TRBJ1-1; CDR3 DNA: TGTGCCAGCAGCTTTGAGGGTCCCACTGAAGCTTTCTTT; CDR3 protein: CASSFEGPTEAFF
clone size: NA; V gene: TRBV27; D gene: NA; J gene: TRBJ2-1; CDR3 DNA: TGTGCCAGCAGTTCAGACAAGAGCTCCTACAATGAGCAGTTCTTC; CDR3 protein: CASSSDKSSYNEQFF
clone size: NA; V gene: TRBV29-1; D gene: TRBD2; J gene: TRBJ2-4; CDR3 DNA: TGCAGCGTGGGGGAGGGGGCCAAAAACATTCAGTACTTC; CDR3 protein: CSVGEGAKNIQYF
clone size: many; V gene: TRBV20-1; D gene: NA; J gene: TRBJ2-1; CDR3 DNA: TGCAGTGCTAGAGGATTAAATGAGCAGTTCTTC; CDR3 protein: CSARGLNEQFF
clone size: NA; V gene: TRBV6-2/TRBV6-3; D gene: NA; J gene: TRBJ2-7; CDR3 DNA: TGTGCCAGCAGTCCCGCGTGGAGCGTCGAGCAGTACTTC; CDR3 protein: CASSPAWSVEQYF
clone size: once; V gene: TRBV7-2; D gene: NA; J gene: TRBJ2-3; CDR3 DNA: TGTGCCAGCAGCTTAGCAGGTCTAGCGCGCACAGATACGCAGTATTTT; CDR3 protein: CASSLAGLARTDTQYF
clone size: many; V gene: TRBV5-1; D gene: NA; J gene: TRBJ2-5; CDR3 DNA: TGCGCCAGCAGCTTGGGGACAGAAGAGACCCAGTACTTC; CDR3 protein: CASSLGTEETQYF
clone size: NA; V gene: TRBV7-3; D gene: NA; J gene: TRBJ2-5; CDR3 DNA: TGTGCCAGCAGCTTGATGGCGGGAACCCAAGAGACCCAGTACTTC; CDR3 protein: CASSLMAGTQETQYF
clone size: NA; V gene: TRBV29-1; D gene: TRBD1; J gene: TRBJ1-4; CDR3 DNA: TGCAGCGTTGAAGATTCCGACAGGGAGGGAGGAAAACTGTTTTTT; CDR3 protein: CSVEDSDREGGKLFF
clone size: NA; V gene: TRBV7-2; D gene: NA; J gene: TRBJ2-7; CDR3 DNA: TGTGCCAGCAGCGTGGTTGGGCAGGGTTACGAGCAGTACTTC; CDR3 protein: CASSVVGQGYEQYF
clone size: many; V gene: TRBV20-1; D gene: NA; J gene: TRBJ1-2; CDR3 DNA: TGCAGTGCTAGAGAAAGCCAGAACTATGGCTACACCTTC; CDR3 protein: CSARESQNYGYTF
clone size: NA; V gene: TRBV16; D gene: TRBD1; J gene: TRBJ1-1; CDR3 DNA: TGTGCCAGCAGCCAATCGGGACAGGGAGCTTTCTTT; CDR3 protein: CASSQSGQGAFF
clone size: few; V gene: TRBV16; D gene: NA; J gene: TRBJ1-2; CDR3 DNA: TGTGCCAGCAGCCAATCGTTGGCGGGAGGCTACACCTTC; CDR3 protein: CASSQSLAGGYTF
clone size: few; V gene: TRBV12-3/TRBV12-4; D gene: NA; J gene: TRBJ2-3; CDR3 DNA: TGTGCCAGCAGTTTCGGCAGACTTCTAAGCACAGATACGCAGTATTTT; CDR3 protein: CASSFGRLLSTDTQYF
clone size: many; V gene: TRBV5-1; D gene: NA; J gene: TRBJ1-1; CDR3 DNA: TGCGCCAGCAGCTTACCCCAATCGAACACTGAAGCTTTCTTT; CDR3 protein: CASSLPQSNTEAFF
clone size: many; V gene: TRBV12-3/TRBV12-4; D gene: NA; J gene: TRBJ2-6; CDR3 DNA: TGTGCTTCCCAAACCTCTGGGGCCAACGTCCTGACTTTC; CDR3 protein: CASQTSGANVLTF
clone size: many; V gene: TRBV6-2/TRBV6-3; D gene: TRBD1; J gene: TRBJ2-7; CDR3 DNA: TGTGCCAGCAGTTTAGCCCCCCCGGACAGGGGGTACGAGCAGTACTTC; CDR3 protein: CASSLAPPDRGYEQYF
clone size: few; V gene: TRBV24-1; D gene: NA; J gene: TRBJ2-7; CDR3 DNA: TGTGCCACCTCTCCTGGGGGGTTCGAGCAGTACTTC; CDR3 protein: CATSPGGFEQYF
clone size: NA; V gene: TRBV15; D gene: TRBD1; J gene: TRBJ2-5; CDR3 DNA: TGTGCCACCAGCAGAAGACAGGGCGCTCTGATTCAAGAGACCCAGTACTTC; CDR3 protein: CATSRRQGALIQETQYF
clone size: NA; V gene: TRBV28; D gene: NA; J gene: TRBJ1-1; CDR3 DNA: TGTGCCAGCAGTTTACTCTCAGGGTACAGGCGGATTCCTGAAGCTTTCTTT; CDR3 protein: CASSLLSGYRRIPEAFF
clone size: NA; V gene: TRBV5-1; D gene: TRBD2; J gene: TRBJ2-2; CDR3 DNA: TGCGCCAGCAGCGTGAGGACTAGCGGGGAGAACACCGGGGAGCTGTTTTTT; CDR3 protein: CASSVRTSGENTGELFF
clone size: few; V gene: TRBV7-2; D gene: NA; J gene: TRBJ1-2; CDR3 DNA: TGTGCCAGCGGAACCCCCCCAAACTATGGCTACACCTTC; CDR3 protein: CASGTPPNYGYTF
clone size: NA; V gene: TRBV6-1; D gene: NA; J gene: TRBJ2-5; CDR3 DNA: TGTGCCAGCAGACCTCGGACAGGCGTCCTTAGCGGCCAGTACTTC; CDR3 protein: CASRPRTGVLSGQYF
clone size: NA; V gene: TRBV29-1; D gene: NA; J gene: TRBJ2-2; CDR3 DNA: TGCAGCGTCAAACCTCCGAACACCGGGGAGCTGTTTTTT; CDR3 protein: CSVKPPNTGELFF
clone size: NA; V gene: TRBV2; D gene: NA; J gene: TRBJ2-1; CDR3 DNA: TGTGCCAGCAGTCTATCGGGTTTCGATGAGCAGTTCTTC; CDR3 protein: CASSLSGFDEQFF
clone size: NA; V gene: TRBV14; D gene: TRBD1; J gene: TRBJ2-7; CDR3 DNA: TGTGCCAGCAGCCAAGATATTATAGGGACAGGGCCCTACGAGCAGTACTTC; CDR3 protein: CASSQDIIGTGPYEQYF
clone size: few; V gene: TRBV10-3; D gene: TRBD1; J gene: TRBJ2-5; CDR3 DNA: TGTGCCATCAGCAACCGGGACAGAGAGACCCAGTACTTC; CDR3 protein: CAISNRDRETQYF
clone size: few; V gene: TRBV27; D gene: TRBD2; J gene: TRBJ2-3; CDR3 DNA: TGTGCCAGCAGTCCCATCACCTCCCTAGCGGGGGTCACAGATACGCAGTATTTT; CDR3 protein: CASSPITSLAGVTDTQYF
clone size: few; V gene: TRBV10-3; D gene: NA; J gene: TRBJ2-7; CDR3 DNA: TGTGCCATCAGTGAGTCCCACGAGCAGTACTTC; CDR3 protein: CAISESHEQYF